These T cell receptor beta chains were read from a single sample in a study of cytomegalovirus exposure and HLA in healthy donors. The data were produced by immunoSEQ multiplex PCR, yet TCRdb's version contains in-frame clones alone and is incomplete. The repertoire holds approximately 110,000 clones, with around four fifths as singletons. The sample consisted of PBMCs. Receptors originate from a middle-aged woman in good health and CMV-seropositive. Each CDR3 is given with its conserved first and last residue. The order of the fields is V gene, CDR3 length, J gene, CDR3 protein.

TRBV11-1	16	TRBJ2-3	CASSRGTSDSADTQYF
TRBV7-2	15	TRBJ1-2	CASSYPGTANYGYTF
TRBV18	17	TRBJ2-3	CASSPQLYTPSTDTQYF
TRBV7-2	15	TRBJ1-5	CASSLATGTGQPQHF
TRBV6-5	14	TRBJ1-2	CASSPGQGRDGYTF
TRBV27	13	TRBJ2-1	CASSSGVLGEQFF
TRBV7-2	12	TRBJ2-1	CASSQFSHEQFF
TRBV13	13	TRBJ1-1	CASSSGQIREAFF
TRBV4-2	14	TRBJ2-7	CASSQGYRGYEQYF
TRBV15	16	TRBJ2-1	CATSRVKTGTLNEQFF